The T cell receptor (beta chain) under discussion was sequenced for a study of vaccination and CD4 T cells after COVID-19 (dated by TCRdb to between 2020 and 2023). Study-wide context: SARS-CoV-2 positivity had been established in the convalescent patients by nasal swab PCR, and mild disease was recorded in roughly ten of these patients and severe disease in one. Post-COVID blood samples from convalescent patients were collected a median of approximately 100 days after diagnosis, with a range of roughly 30 to 170 days. Two doses of either the Pfizer-BioNTech BNT162b2 vaccine (n=8) or the Moderna mRNA-1273 vaccine (n=2) were administered to participants. Control cultures received a CEFX viral epitope pool as the positive control, an HIV-1 Nef peptide pool as the negative control, or no peptide. The spike-specific CD4+ TCR repertoire was compared before and after mRNA vaccination in approximately ten COVID-19 convalescent patients and a handful of infection-naive healthy vaccine recipients. The cultures were stimulated with overlapping spike peptide pools from SARS-CoV-2 and from the common cold coronaviruses HCoV-NL63, HCoV-OC43 and HCoV-229E. The time from the second vaccine dose to post-vaccine blood sampling had a median of roughly 70 days and ranged from roughly 13 to 241 days. Six males and four females were included in the convalescent cohort, with two Hispanic individuals, seven Caucasians, two Asians and one multiracial person represented. Beyond this particular receptor, the publication reports: In convalescent patients, nearly all vaccine-specific clones (304 of 307) were found to be mono-reactive for SARS-CoV-2 spike rather than cross-reactive with common cold coronaviruses. An increase in the median number of SARS-CoV-2-reactive clonotypes from approximately 23 after infection to 35 to 40 after vaccination was observed, but the change was not found to be significant. The study included relatively few convalescent patients and did not analyze early timepoints after natural infection. Among the post-vaccine SARS-CoV-2-reactive clones in convalescent patients, a median around 86% showed up only after vaccination, which suggests vaccine-specific priming.

The method was PCR. TCR sequencing of DNA from cultured CD4+ T cells used the Oncomine TCR Beta short-read assay at the Johns Hopkins FTIC core. The QIAamp micro DNA kit was used to extract genomic DNA from the cultured CD4+ T cells. Oncomine TCR Beta libraries from cultured CD4+ T cells were pooled with unique dual indexes and sequenced on an Illumina iSeq 100. In the authors' own workflow: Non-productive sequences were removed, and CDR3s not starting with C, not ending with F or W, or shorter than 7 amino acids were discarded. The MANAFEST web application identified antigen-specific clonotypes by comparing peptide-stimulated wells against reference wells and other culture wells. An FDR below 0.05, an odds ratio above 5, and a productive frequency above 0.1% in at least two of three replicate wells were required for clones to be considered positive. Cross-reactive clonotypes were defined as significantly expanded in both SARS-CoV-2 spike wells and at least one common cold coronavirus spike condition. CDR3 homology was assessed with Levenshtein distances (stringdist) and unrooted phylogenetic trees (ape) in R version 3.6.1. In-frame beta chains were kept once TCRdb had trimmed the public reads at Q25 with fastp and called clones with MiXCR. Rows are combined by CDR3 protein, so each entry shows the most common genes and DNA. TCRdb, not the authors, supplied the V and J calls. The sample table contains fewer than 25,000 distinct CDR3 sequences; only one count was recorded for roughly 49% of them. The top ten constitute around 4.1% of the sample.

With regard to this clonotype: Its cognate antigen has yet to be identified. Per-base quality was not reported, and no clone a single base away is much larger than it.

Reading the label with the study, this specimen's treatment or condition is: approximately nine-day PBMC culture with coronavirus spike peptide pools or control peptides (ViraFEST assay). The ViraFEST assay, used in the study, expanded antigen-specific T cells with peptide pools and then identified the expanded clonotypes through TCR sequencing. Positive SARS-CoV-2 PCR tests in the convalescent patients dated from March to December 2020, before Alpha, Beta and Delta variants emerged in the United States. About 2 million PBMCs per well were cultured in IMDM with roughly 4.8% human AB serum and 9 to 10 IU/ml IL-2, plus 10 ug/ml peptide pools. Half of the culture medium was replaced with fresh IL-2-containing medium on days 3 and 7. CD4+ T cells were isolated after roughly eleven days of culture through negative selection using the EasySep CD4+ T cell isolation kit. Ficoll-Paque Plus gradient centrifugation was used to isolate PBMCs from whole blood, and the isolated PBMCs were then either used fresh or cryopreserved at -140C. In general, triplicate wells were set up for every culture condition.

The CDR3 starts with the cysteine, ends with the phenylalanine, and has 17 residues. Of all the DNA, just the CDR3 is kept, 51 bases in frame from base 1. V loses 6 bases of germline sequence and J loses 4 bases, and the interval between the two ends is 21 bases. The source material was CD4+ T cells from blood, cultured in vitro. The chain is assembled from TRBV12-3 or TRBV12-4 and TRBJ2-2; TRBD2 might be the D gene, on 7 matching bases. This sequence was found in a human donor who had recovered from COVID-19. The CDR3 region: CASRRSKGGRGTGELFF. At the DNA level, the sequence is TGTGCCAGCAGGAGAAGCAAGGGGGGGAGAGGCACCGGGGAGCTGTTTTTT.